These T cell receptor beta chains were read from a single sample in a study of blood T cell repertoires in COVID-19. Measured with immunoSEQ multiplex PCR; TCRdb has only the in-frame clones, and not every one. Altogether 72,000 or so clones are present, more than 70% being singletons, with the ten largest covering approximately 35%. The sample consisted of peripheral blood. The source is an elderly woman with active or convalescent COVID-19. Each CDR3 is given with its conserved first and last residue. The order of the fields is V gene, J gene, D gene, clone size, CDR3 protein, CDR3 DNA. D genes are given only for firm matches. Some rows mark clone size as missing; the rest say once, few, many or name a class of expanded clone.

TRBV5-1,TRBJ2-7,TRBD1,.,CASSPRRRANRGGDFYEQYF,TGCGCCAGCAGCCCCCGGCGCAGGGCCAACAGGGGCGGAGACTTCTACGAGCAGTACTTC
TRBV19,TRBJ2-4,TRBD1,.,CASSKGGTGRVWGIQYF,TGTGCCAGTAGCAAAGGGGGGACAGGGAGGGTTTGGGGCATTCAGTACTTC
TRBV3-1/TRBV3-2,TRBJ1-3,.,.,CASSPRASRNTIYF,TGTGCCAGCAGCCCACGAGCCTCTAGAAACACCATATATTTT
TRBV28,TRBJ2-2,TRBD1,.,CASSPEGAGLTGELFF,TGTGCCAGCAGTCCAGAGGGGGCGGGCCTCACCGGGGAGCTGTTTTTT
TRBV5-1,TRBJ1-2,.,.,CARRRNDKGGGYGYTF,TGCGCCCGCAGGCGGAACGATAAGGGGGGGGGCTATGGCTACACCTTC
TRBV5-8,TRBJ2-3,TRBD1,.,CASSLRGQGARGTDTQYF,TGTGCCAGCAGCCTCAGGGGACAGGGGGCGCGTGGCACAGATACGCAGTATTTT
TRBV19,TRBJ1-3,TRBD1,.,CASSHRGQGGSGNTIYF,TGTGCCAGTAGTCATAGAGGACAGGGCGGCTCTGGAAACACCATATATTTT
TRBV5-1,TRBJ2-5,TRBD1,few,CASSHRTGEETQYF,TGCGCCAGCAGCCACAGGACAGGGGAAGAGACCCAGTACTTC
TRBV7-8,TRBJ1-4,.,.,CASRKTGHYNEKLFF,TGTGCCAGCAGGAAAACGGGACACTATAATGAAAAACTGTTTTTT
TRBV19,TRBJ1-6,.,.,CASRPEGRTDSPLHF,TGTGCCAGTAGACCAGAGGGACGGACAGATTCACCCCTCCACTTT
TRBV19,TRBJ1-4,TRBD1,.,CASSRQGQTNEKLFF,TGTGCCAGTAGTCGTCAGGGACAGACTAATGAAAAACTGTTTTTT
TRBV9,TRBJ2-1,TRBD2,.,CASSPPGTKNNEQFF,TGTGCCAGCAGCCCCCCCGGGACTAAAAACAATGAGCAGTTCTTC
TRBV28,TRBJ1-2,.,.,CASLSTGWDYGYTF,TGTGCCAGCTTATCCACAGGCTGGGACTATGGCTACACCTTC
TRBV7-8,TRBJ1-1,.,.,CASSFRAPGTEAFF,TGTGCCAGCAGCTTTCGCGCCCCGGGCACTGAAGCTTTCTTT
TRBV10-3,TRBJ2-2,TRBD2,.,CAITREGTGGTGELFF,TGTGCCATCACTCGGGAGGGGACCGGGGGCACCGGGGAGCTGTTTTTT
TRBV28,TRBJ1-2,TRBD1,.,CASSLYRQGALGGYTF,TGTGCCAGCAGTTTATACCGACAGGGGGCGCTAGGTGGCTACACCTTC
TRBV7-2,TRBJ1-3,.,.,CASSLGQPDSGNTIYF,TGTGCCAGCAGCCTGGGACAACCCGACTCTGGAAACACCATATATTTT
TRBV7-9,TRBJ1-5,TRBD1,.,CASSGGTGDNQPQHF,TGTGCCAGCAGCGGCGGGACAGGGGATAATCAGCCCCAGCATTTT
TRBV21-1,TRBJ2-7,.,.,CASSLDSLPYEQYF,TGTGCCAGCAGTTTAGACAGCTTACCGTACGAGCAGTACTTC